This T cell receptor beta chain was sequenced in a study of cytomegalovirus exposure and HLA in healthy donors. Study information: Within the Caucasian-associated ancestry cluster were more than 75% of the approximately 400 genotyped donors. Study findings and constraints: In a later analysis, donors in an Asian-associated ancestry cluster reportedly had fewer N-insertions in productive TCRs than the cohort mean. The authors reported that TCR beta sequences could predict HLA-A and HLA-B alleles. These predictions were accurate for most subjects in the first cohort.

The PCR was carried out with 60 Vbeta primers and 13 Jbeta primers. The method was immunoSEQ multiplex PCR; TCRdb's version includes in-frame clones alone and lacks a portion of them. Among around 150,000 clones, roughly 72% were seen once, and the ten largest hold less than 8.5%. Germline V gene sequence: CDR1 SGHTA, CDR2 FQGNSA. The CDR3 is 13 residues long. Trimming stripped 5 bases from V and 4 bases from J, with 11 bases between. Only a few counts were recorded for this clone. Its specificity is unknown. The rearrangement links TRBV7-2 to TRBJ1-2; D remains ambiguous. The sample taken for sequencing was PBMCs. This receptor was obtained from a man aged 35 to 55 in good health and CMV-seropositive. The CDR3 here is CASSQRGGYGYTF. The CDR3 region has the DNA TGTGCCAGCAGCCAGCGTGGCGGCTATGGCTACACCTTC.